A selection of T cell receptor beta chains follows, all from one sample in a study of blood T cell repertoires in COVID-19. The assay was immunoSEQ multiplex PCR, and TCRdb's table has in-frame clones only and misses some. This sample carries some 180,000 clones, 80% to 95% of them seen once, and the ten largest clones take 0.45% to 0.65%. Sequenced: peripheral blood. The receptors were sampled from a man in his fifties or sixties with acute or convalescent COVID-19. Each CDR3 is given with its conserved first and last residue. Fields, in order: J gene, V gene, CDR3 length, CDR3 protein.

j_gene: TRBJ1-5
v_gene: TRBV19
len: 12
CDR3aa: CASSIRGWPQHF

j_gene: TRBJ1-1
v_gene: TRBV27
len: 19
CDR3aa: CASSFVSGTGGQMNTEAFF

j_gene: TRBJ1-1
v_gene: TRBV9
len: 14
CDR3aa: CASSGLSGNTEAFF

j_gene: TRBJ2-1
v_gene: TRBV10-3
len: 15
CDR3aa: CAISESPAGGVEQFF

j_gene: TRBJ2-4
v_gene: TRBV27
len: 15
CDR3aa: CASRSQGWAKNIQYF

j_gene: TRBJ1-6
v_gene: TRBV4-3
len: 17
CDR3aa: CASSQIAGDRGNSPLHF

j_gene: TRBJ1-2
v_gene: TRBV18
len: 12
CDR3aa: CASSPPGGGYTF

j_gene: TRBJ2-1
v_gene: TRBV18
len: 17
CDR3aa: CASSLSRTGSFYNEQFF

j_gene: TRBJ1-5
v_gene: TRBV28
len: 17
CDR3aa: CASSFISRGYSNQPQHF

j_gene: TRBJ2-1
v_gene: TRBV9
len: 15
CDR3aa: CASSGRDALIYEQFF

j_gene: TRBJ2-1
v_gene: TRBV27
len: 11
CDR3aa: CASSSPGEQFF

j_gene: TRBJ1-2
v_gene: TRBV9
len: 15
CDR3aa: CASSVAGQANYGYTF

j_gene: TRBJ2-3
v_gene: TRBV5-4
len: 17
CDR3aa: CASSPGGRKGHTDTQYF

j_gene: TRBJ1-4
v_gene: TRBV2
len: 15
CDR3aa: CASSERTAYNEKLFF

j_gene: TRBJ1-2
v_gene: TRBV5-1
len: 14
CDR3aa: CASSLAMQNYGYTF

j_gene: TRBJ1-5
v_gene: TRBV12-3/TRBV12-4
len: 12
CDR3aa: CASRYSNQPQHF

j_gene: TRBJ2-2
v_gene: TRBV7-3
len: 12
CDR3aa: CASSYRAGELFF

j_gene: TRBJ2-2
v_gene: TRBV3-1/TRBV3-2
len: 15
CDR3aa: CASSHTSTNTGELFF

j_gene: TRBJ2-7
v_gene: TRBV29-1
len: 14
CDR3aa: CSVKRTSAAQRQYF

j_gene: TRBJ2-2
v_gene: TRBV7-9
len: 15
CDR3aa: CASSSDGSGTGELFF

j_gene: TRBJ2-1
v_gene: TRBV4-3
len: 16
CDR3aa: CASSQQKTSGYNEQFF

j_gene: TRBJ1-1
v_gene: TRBV7-2
len: 15
CDR3aa: CASSLEDRAVLEAFF

j_gene: TRBJ2-1
v_gene: TRBV27
len: 17
CDR3aa: CASSLDWNRGLSDEQFF

j_gene: TRBJ2-7
v_gene: TRBV2
len: 12
CDR3aa: CASSKREYEQYF

j_gene: TRBJ2-2
v_gene: TRBV11-1
len: 15
CDR3aa: CASSLQGAGAGELFF

j_gene: TRBJ2-2
v_gene: TRBV7-9
len: 17
CDR3aa: CASRGTSGRSNTGELFF

j_gene: TRBJ1-3
v_gene: TRBV11-2
len: 14
CDR3aa: CASSLSGSGNTIYF

j_gene: TRBJ1-4
v_gene: TRBV6-1
len: 15
CDR3aa: CASSRAGQSNEKLFF

j_gene: TRBJ2-2
v_gene: TRBV9
len: 19
CDR3aa: CASSVSWTGPYANTGELFF

j_gene: TRBJ2-5
v_gene: TRBV10-3
len: 16
CDR3aa: CAISESVAGGVETQYF

j_gene: TRBJ2-2
v_gene: TRBV7-6
len: 16
CDR3aa: CASSWSRDKSTGELFF

j_gene: TRBJ2-3
v_gene: TRBV5-8
len: 13
CDR3aa: CASRLTGTDTQYF

j_gene: TRBJ2-2
v_gene: TRBV19
len: 20
CDR3aa: CASSTASRLAGTSVTGELFF

j_gene: TRBJ1-5
v_gene: TRBV11-2
len: 13
CDR3aa: CASSLAGGQPQHF

j_gene: TRBJ2-6
v_gene: TRBV28
len: 17
CDR3aa: CASRPRTANSGANVLTF

j_gene: TRBJ2-2
v_gene: TRBV7-3
len: 14
CDR3aa: CASSLVPETGELFF

j_gene: TRBJ2-7
v_gene: TRBV7-9
len: 13
CDR3aa: CASSLSATYEQYF

j_gene: TRBJ2-1
v_gene: TRBV3-1/TRBV3-2
len: 18
CDR3aa: CASSQAGQGRTSKLRMFF

j_gene: TRBJ2-3
v_gene: TRBV10-3
len: 15
CDR3aa: CAIRGTSGGGDTQYF

j_gene: TRBJ1-3
v_gene: TRBV27
len: 16
CDR3aa: CASSLTRTGTGNTIYF

j_gene: TRBJ2-2
v_gene: TRBV7-2
len: 14
CDR3aa: CASRTSYNTGELFF

j_gene: TRBJ1-4
v_gene: TRBV6-1
len: 15
CDR3aa: CASSEGTVFNEKLFF

j_gene: TRBJ1-5
v_gene: TRBV2
len: 14
CDR3aa: CASSGEQGSQPQHF

j_gene: TRBJ2-3
v_gene: TRBV24-1
len: 18
CDR3aa: CATSDRDFGLPYTDTQYF

j_gene: TRBJ2-2
v_gene: TRBV29-1
len: 14
CDR3aa: CSVVRQGAAGELFF

j_gene: TRBJ2-7
v_gene: TRBV14
len: 15
CDR3aa: CASSQGLAARDEQYF

j_gene: TRBJ2-2
v_gene: TRBV30
len: 13
CDR3aa: CACSIHSTGELFF

j_gene: TRBJ1-4
v_gene: TRBV6-6
len: 15
CDR3aa: CASSYGGVTNEKLFF

j_gene: TRBJ1-3
v_gene: TRBV30
len: 13
CDR3aa: CAWKRGAGNTIYF

j_gene: TRBJ2-2
v_gene: TRBV29-1
len: 14
CDR3aa: CSVGGNGGTGELFF

j_gene: TRBJ2-1
v_gene: TRBV25-1
len: 14
CDR3aa: CASTQTGTYNEQFF

j_gene: TRBJ2-1
v_gene: TRBV6-2/TRBV6-3
len: 15
CDR3aa: CASSYLGARINEQFF

j_gene: TRBJ1-1
v_gene: TRBV7-2
len: 16
CDR3aa: CASSLEDRESRTEAFF

j_gene: TRBJ1-1
v_gene: TRBV29-1
len: 14
CDR3aa: CSVTPQGASPEAFF

j_gene: TRBJ2-5
v_gene: TRBV24-1
len: 15
CDR3aa: CATSVLGTGQETQYF

j_gene: TRBJ2-1
v_gene: TRBV9
len: 17
CDR3aa: CASSGGLAGPRENEQFF